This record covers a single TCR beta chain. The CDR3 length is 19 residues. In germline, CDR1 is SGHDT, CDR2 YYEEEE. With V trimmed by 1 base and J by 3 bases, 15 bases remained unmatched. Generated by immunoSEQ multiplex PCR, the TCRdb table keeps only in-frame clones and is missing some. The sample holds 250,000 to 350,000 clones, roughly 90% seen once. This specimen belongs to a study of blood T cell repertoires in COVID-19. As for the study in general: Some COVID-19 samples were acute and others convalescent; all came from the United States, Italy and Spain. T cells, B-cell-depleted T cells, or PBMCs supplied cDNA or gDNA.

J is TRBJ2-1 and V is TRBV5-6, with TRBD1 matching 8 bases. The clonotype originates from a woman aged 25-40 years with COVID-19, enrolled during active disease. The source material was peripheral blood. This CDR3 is CASSLRSGVGQGSYNEQFF. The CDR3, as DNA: TGTGCCAGCAGCTTGAGAAGTGGAGTCGGACAGGGTAGCTACAATGAGCAGTTCTTC.